These 20 T cell receptor beta chains share one sample of origin, sequenced in a study of technical replicates of blood from a few donors (dated by TCRdb to about 2017). The method behind the library was the immunoSEQ multiplex PCR assay. TCRdb carries this immuneACCESS record with in-frame sequences only. Its versions omit some clonotypes, under half of them owing to an unresolved V gene in the studies checked, with the rest unexplained. This sample holds roughly 79,000 clones; approximately 94% were observed only once. The top ten clonotypes cover 0.36% of the sample. What was sequenced was T cells isolated from PBMCs. The receptors stem from a human donor in good health.

The rearrangement joins TRBV28 to TRBJ2-1; tentative D call: TRBD1 (5 bases). Between the trimmed V and J ends, which lost 2 bases and 8 bases, there was a span of 16 bases. Germline V lookup: CDR1 MDHEN, CDR2 SYDVKM. The CDR3 has 15 residues. The DNA of the CDR3 is TGTGCCAGCAGTTTACTAGAAGATCAGGGTGATGAGCAGTTCTTC. Translating it yields CASSLLEDQGDEQFF. Complete variable domain (other parts from reference TRBV28 and TRBJ2-1): DVKVTQSSRYLVKRTGEKVFLECVQDMDHENMFWYRQDPGLGLRLIYFSYDVKMKEKGDIPEGYSVSREKKERFSLILESASTNQTSMYLCASSLLEDQGDEQFFGPGTRLTVL.

This chain links TRBV5-6 with TRBJ2-4; D might be TRBD2 (5 bases). This CDR3 spans 14 amino acids. The germline V and J ends were trimmed by 0 bases and 7 bases, with 11 bases remaining between them. The germline CDR1 and CDR2 sequences are SGHDT and YYEEEE. The CDR3 sequence: CASSLVAGGNIQYF. CDR3 DNA sequence: TGTGCCAGCAGCTTGGTCGCGGGCGGCAACATTCAGTACTTC.

The chain couples TRBV30 to TRBJ2-1; 9 nucleotides match TRBD2. The length of the CDR3 is 14 residues. Germline V lookup: CDR1 GTSNPN, CDR2 SVGIG (reference sequence). The V gene end was trimmed by 5 bases and the J gene end by 4 bases; junction bases not matched to a gene: 6. The CDR3 is CAWGELAGYNEQFF. The CDR3, as DNA: TGTGCCTGGGGGGAGCTAGCGGGATACAATGAGCAGTTCTTC.

Turning to this clone: This specimen includes other DNA sequences encoding the same CDR3. This chain joins TRBV29-1 and TRBJ2-7; the match to TRBD2 covers 10 bases. There are 12 residues in the CDR3. Germline CDR1 SQVTM, CDR2 ANQGSEA. V gave up 2 bases and J gave up 5 bases; unmatched junction bases: 0. This chain's CDR3 is CSVELAGDEQYF. In nucleotides, the CDR3 is TGCAGCGTTGAACTAGCGGGAGACGAGCAGTACTTC.

The chain links TRBV27 to TRBJ2-2; D may be TRBD2 (6 bases). The CDR3 contains 15 residues. Germline lookup yields CDR1 MNHEY and CDR2 SMNVEV (reference sequence). V was shortened by 3 bases and J by 4 bases, with 12 bases between the two germline ends. CDR3 in amino acids: CASSFGLGGTGELFF. CDR3 sequence (DNA): TGTGCCAGCAGTTTCGGACTCGGGGGCACCGGGGAGCTGTTTTTT.

This clone was detected only once. J is TRBJ1-5 and V is TRBV27; D remains ambiguous. V gave up 2 bases and J gave up 0 bases, with 8 bases separating them. CDR1 MNHEY and CDR2 SMNVEV come from the germline V gene (reference sequence). The CDR3 is 15 amino acids. The CDR3 protein is CASSLNPSSNQPQHF. CDR3 coding DNA: TGTGCCAGCAGTTTAAACCCCAGTAGCAATCAGCCCCAGCATTTT.

CDR3 sequence (DNA): TGTGCCAGCAGCTTAATCAACGGGAATGAGCAGTTCTTC. As protein: CASSLINGNEQFF. The chain combines TRBV7-2 with TRBJ2-1; no definite D call. CDR3 length equals 13 residues. The germline V gene has CDR1 SGHTA and CDR2 FQGNSA. With 2 bases removed from V and 7 bases from J, the gap between germline ends came to 9 bases.

The CDR3 sequence is CASSSTIGDRQPQHF. In nucleotides, the CDR3 is TGTGCCAGCAGCTCAACGATCGGGGATCGGCAGCCCCAGCATTTT. The chain has TRBV11-3 and TRBJ1-5; D unclear. The germline V gene has CDR1 SGHNT and CDR2 YENEEA. The V gene lost 4 bases and the J gene lost 7 bases, with 17 bases spanning the gap. This CDR3 comprises 15 residues.

This clone was found once. The chain recombines TRBV19 with TRBJ1-2; 9 bases line up with TRBD1. V was clipped by 1 base and J by 2 bases; unmatched bases: 5. The CDR3 is made up of 16 amino acids. Germline values: CDR1 LNHDA, CDR2 SQIVND (reference sequence). The CDR3 nucleotides read TGTGCCAGTAGTATAGTGGGACAGGGCTTAAACTATGGCTACACCTTC. This encodes CASSIVGQGLNYGYTF.

The chain carries TRBV19 and TRBJ2-7; maybe TRBD2 (6 bases). This CDR3 is 14 amino acids long. Trimming took 5 bases from V and 7 from J, leaving 18 bases between them. CDR1 and CDR2 (germline): LNHDA, SQIVND (reference sequence). The CDR3 sequence: CASSLRDSPWEQYF. The CDR3 DNA follows: TGTGCCAGTAGTCTTCGGGACTCCCCATGGGAGCAGTACTTC.

The sample holds a few counts of this clone. This chain links TRBV19 with TRBJ2-1; 9 nucleotides match TRBD1. The junction had 4 bases not matched to a gene; V was cut back by 4 bases and J by 9 bases. From germline, CDR1 is LNHDA and CDR2 SQIVND (reference sequence). This CDR3 is built from 13 residues. The CDR3 DNA reads TGTGCCAGTAGTAGACAGGGGGTAGCTGAGCAGTTCTTC. It is translated as CASSRQGVAEQFF.

V and J are TRBV7-2 and TRBJ2-7; tentatively, D is TRBD1 (5 bases). Trimming stripped 2 bases from V and 0 bases from J, with 14 bases between. The CDR3 is 16 amino acids. The germline CDR1 and CDR2 sequences are SGHTA and FQGNSA. The CDR3 loop is CASSLQGAPFSYEQYF. DNA of the CDR3: TGTGCCAGCAGCTTACAAGGGGCGCCGTTCTCCTACGAGCAGTACTTC.

The chain employs TRBV13 and TRBJ2-1; 10 bases map to TRBD1. The CDR3 length is 17 residues. V dropped 5 bases and J dropped 7; count of bases not matched to a gene: 14. Per the germline V gene, CDR1 is PRHDT and CDR2 is FYEKMQ (reference sequence). CDR3 sequence: CASSHIPGTGVTNEQFF. DNA for the CDR3: TGTGCCAGCAGCCATATACCCGGGACAGGGGTCACGAATGAGCAGTTCTTC. The full variable domain, with the rest looked up from reference TRBV13 and TRBJ2-1, is AAGVIQSPRHLIKEKRETATLKCYPIPRHDTVYWYQQGPGQDPQFLISFYEKMQSDKGSIPDRFSAQQFSDYHSELNMSSLELGDSALYFCASSHIPGTGVTNEQFFGPGTRLTVL.

The V call is TRBV9, the J call TRBJ2-3; no definite D call. Germline V gene sequence: CDR1 SGDLS, CDR2 YYNGEE. This CDR3 comprises 15 residues. The V gene lost 4 bases and the J gene lost 2 bases, with 14 bases spanning the gap. Written as DNA, the CDR3 is TGTGCCAGCAGCCTAGGCGGAGATTACACAGATACGCAGTATTTT. Translated: CASSLGGDYTDTQYF.

This rearrangement joins TRBV11-3 to TRBJ1-1; D not resolved. Germline assignment: CDR1 SGHNT and CDR2 YENEEA. The CDR3 runs to 13 residues. The V end was cut by 6 bases, the J end by 1 base, with 9 bases between. CDR3 nucleotide sequence: TGTGCCAGCAGTTCCCTCCGGAACACTGAAGCTTTCTTT. This sequence encodes CASSSLRNTEAFF.

This chain joins TRBV19 and TRBJ2-2, with D maybe TRBD2 (6 bases). V was shortened by 6 bases and J by 2 bases, with 16 bases between the two germline ends. Germline V gene sequence: CDR1 LNHDA, CDR2 SQIVND (reference sequence). This CDR3 spans 16 amino acids. This CDR3 reads CASSRREVRNTGELFF. The CDR3 DNA sequence: TGTGCCAGTAGCCGGAGGGAGGTCAGAAACACCGGGGAGCTGTTTTTT. The full variable domain, rest sourced from reference TRBV19 and TRBJ2-2, is DGGITQSPKYLFRKEGQNVTLSCEQNLNHDAMYWYRQDPGQGLRLIYYSQIVNDFQKGDIAEGYSVSREKKESFPLTVTSAQKNPTAFYLCASSRREVRNTGELFFGEGSRLTVL.

V is TRBV5-4 and J is TRBJ1-1, with a tentative D call TRBD1 (5 bases). CDR3 length: 13 amino acids. In germline, CDR1 is SGHNT, CDR2 YYREEE (reference sequence). V was clipped by 5 bases and J by 5 bases, with 13 bases between them. CDR3 in amino acids: CASSFMGGTEAFF. In DNA form, the CDR3 reads TGTGCCAGCAGTTTCATGGGGGGGACTGAAGCTTTCTTT. The full variable domain, completed using reference TRBV5-4 and TRBJ1-1, is ETGVTQSPTHLIKTRGQQVTLRCSSQSGHNTVSWYQQALGQGPQFIFQYYREEENGRGNFPPRFSGLQFPNYSSELNVNALELDDSALYLCASSFMGGTEAFFGQGTRLTVV.

The chain combines TRBV6-5 with TRBJ2-7, with a possible D match to TRBD2 (7 bases). Germline lookup yields CDR1 MNHEY and CDR2 SVGAGI. The CDR3 covers 15 residues. The V and J ends lost 0 bases and 2 bases respectively, with 11 bases between them. The CDR3: CASSYSGGGTYEQYF. DNA of the CDR3: TGTGCCAGCAGTTACTCGGGAGGGGGTACCTACGAGCAGTACTTC.

The CDR3 spells CSVVAVGGDTEAFF. CDR3 sequence (DNA): TGCAGCGTTGTGGCAGTGGGGGGGGACACTGAAGCTTTCTTT. V gene TRBV29-1 combines with J gene TRBJ1-1; possible D gene TRBD1, 5 bases. This CDR3 has 14 amino acids. Trimming left V 4 bases short and J 3 bases short, with 15 bases between. The germline gives CDR1 SQVTM, CDR2 ANQGSEA.

This chain joins TRBV11-3 and TRBJ2-1; 11 nucleotides match TRBD2. CDR3 length equals 17 residues. The germline V gene encodes CDR1 SGHNT and CDR2 YENEEA. Trimming cost V 2 bases and J 7 bases; bases outside gene matches: 10. DNA for the CDR3: TGTGCCAGCAGCTTATTTACTAGCGGGAGCGTGGGGAATGAGCAGTTCTTC. It yields the protein CASSLFTSGSVGNEQFF.